The sequence of this T cell receptor (beta chain) was determined in a study of prognosis after radiotherapy for stage I lung cancer. Many counts were recorded for this clonotype. Amplification of the TCR beta CDR3 (from genomic DNA) was done by two-round multiplex PCR. Gene-specific TRBV and TRBJ primers were used in PCR round one. MiXCR was run by TCRdb on the multiplex PCR reads, yielding one entry per CDR3 protein. The sample has around 17,000 distinct CDR3 sequences; approximately 15% are singletons. Blood was drawn (approximately 6 milliliters of peripheral blood) at each of two time points. Per the germline V gene, CDR1 is MNHGY and CDR2 is SVAAGI. V was pared by 3 bases and J by 1 base, with 6 bases between. CDR3 length: 13 amino acids.

This specimen was PBMCs, taken before or after stereotactic body radiation therapy (not recorded which). The chain carries TRBV6-9 and TRBJ1-1; D not resolved. The origin of this receptor is a donor at least 50 years old with non-small cell lung cancer. The CDR3 DNA follows: TGTGCCAGCAGTTACACGTGGAACACTGAAGCTTTCTTT. It translates to CASSYTWNTEAFF.